This paragraph reports one TCR beta chain. This specimen comes from a study of long-term antiretroviral therapy in people with HIV. This CDR3 is built from 12 residues. Germline lookup yields CDR1 ENHRY and CDR2 SYGVKD. Trimming removed 5 bases at V and 7 bases at J, with 8 bases between. Running of the v3.0 immunoSEQ assay took place at survey level. The table came from immunoSEQ multiplex PCR; TCRdb's copy has only in-frame clones and leaves some out. The repertoire consists of more than 25,000 clones, with around 90% occurring once and the leading ten covering about 3.9%. This clonotype was sampled from a woman under 30 with HIV. J is TRBJ1-4 and V is TRBV10-3; D uncertain. Sample: unsorted PBMCs, taken 1.8 years after starting antiretroviral therapy. The DNA for the CDR3 is TGTGCCATCAGTCCCGGGAGTGAAAAACTGTTTTTT. Translation: CAISPGSEKLFF.